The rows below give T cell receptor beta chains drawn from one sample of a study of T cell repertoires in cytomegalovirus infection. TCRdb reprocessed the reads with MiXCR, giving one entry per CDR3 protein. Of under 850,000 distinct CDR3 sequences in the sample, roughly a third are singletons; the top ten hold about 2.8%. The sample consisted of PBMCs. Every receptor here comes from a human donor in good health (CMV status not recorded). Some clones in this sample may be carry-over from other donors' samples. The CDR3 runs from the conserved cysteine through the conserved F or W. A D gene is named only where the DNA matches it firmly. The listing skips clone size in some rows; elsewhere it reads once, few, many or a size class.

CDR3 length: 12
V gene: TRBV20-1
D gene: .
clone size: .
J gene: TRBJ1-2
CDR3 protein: CSHVEGVRGYTF
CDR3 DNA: TGCAGCCATGTCGAGGGGGTTCGGGGCTACACCTTC

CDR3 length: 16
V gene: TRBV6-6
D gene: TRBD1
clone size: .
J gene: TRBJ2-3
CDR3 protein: CASRTGGAGYTDTQYF
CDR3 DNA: TGTGCCAGCAGAACAGGGGGCGCGGGATACACAGATACGCAGTATTTT

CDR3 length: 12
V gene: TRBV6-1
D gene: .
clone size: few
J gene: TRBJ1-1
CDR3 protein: CASSEQGPEAFF
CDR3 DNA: TGTGCCAGCAGTGAACAGGGGCCCGAAGCTTTCTTT

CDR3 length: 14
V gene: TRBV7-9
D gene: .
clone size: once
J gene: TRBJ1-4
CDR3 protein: CASSLSTANEKLFF
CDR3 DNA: TGTGCCAGCAGCTTAAGTACGGCGAACGAAAAACTGTTTTTT

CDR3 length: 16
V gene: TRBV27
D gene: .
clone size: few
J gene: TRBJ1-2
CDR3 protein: CASSLSQGELSYGYTF
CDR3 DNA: TGTGCCAGCAGTTTAAGTCAAGGGGAATTGTCCTATGGCTACACCTTC

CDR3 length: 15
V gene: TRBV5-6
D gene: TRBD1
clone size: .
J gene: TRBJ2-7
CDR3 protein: CASSFPGTGAYEQSF
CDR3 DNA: TGTGCCAGCAGCTTTCCCGGGACAGGGGCCTACGAGCAGTCCTTC

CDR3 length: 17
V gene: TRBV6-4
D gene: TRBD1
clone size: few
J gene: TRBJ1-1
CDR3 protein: CASSDSGIEQGARDAFF
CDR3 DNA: TGTGCCAGCAGTGACTCGGGGATTGAACAGGGGGCGCGGGATGCTTTCTTT

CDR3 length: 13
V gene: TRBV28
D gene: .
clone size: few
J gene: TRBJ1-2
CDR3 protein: CASSQGESYGYTF
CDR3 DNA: TGTGCCAGCAGTCAGGGAGAGAGCTATGGCTACACCTTC

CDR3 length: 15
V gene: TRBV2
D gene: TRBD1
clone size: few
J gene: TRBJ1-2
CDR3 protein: CASPTQGAEDYGYTF
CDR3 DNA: TGTGCCAGCCCTACACAGGGGGCTGAGGACTATGGCTACACCTTC

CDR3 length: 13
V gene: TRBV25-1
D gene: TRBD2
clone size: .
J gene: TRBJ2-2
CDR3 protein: CASSEAGAGELFF
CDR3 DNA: TGTGCCAGCAGTGAGGCGGGAGCCGGGGAGCTGTTTTTT

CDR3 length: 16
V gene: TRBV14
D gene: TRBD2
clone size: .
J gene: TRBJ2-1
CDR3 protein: CASSQRGWDSYNEQFF
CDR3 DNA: TGTGCCAGCAGCCAGCGGGGGTGGGACTCCTACAATGAGCAGTTCTTC

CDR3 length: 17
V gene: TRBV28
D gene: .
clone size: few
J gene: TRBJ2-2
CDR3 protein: CAISNSGARANTGELFF
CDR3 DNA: TGTGCCATCTCAAACTCCGGGGCCCGGGCAAACACCGGGGAGCTGTTTTTT

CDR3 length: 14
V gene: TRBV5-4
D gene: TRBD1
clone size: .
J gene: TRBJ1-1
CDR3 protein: CASSRQGATAEAFF
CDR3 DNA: TGTGCCAGCAGCCGACAGGGGGCGACCGCTGAAGCTTTCTTT

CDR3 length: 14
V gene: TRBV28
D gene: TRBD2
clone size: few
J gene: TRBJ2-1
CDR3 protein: CASSSSGRFDEQFF
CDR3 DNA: TGTGCCAGCAGTTCCAGCGGGAGGTTCGATGAGCAGTTCTTC

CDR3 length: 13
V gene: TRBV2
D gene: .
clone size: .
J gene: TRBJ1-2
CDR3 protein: CASSGDEGYGYTF
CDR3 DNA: TGTGCCAGCAGTGGTGACGAGGGCTATGGCTACACCTTC

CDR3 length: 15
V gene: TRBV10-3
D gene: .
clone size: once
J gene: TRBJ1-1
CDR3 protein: CSISESGRENTEAFF
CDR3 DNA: TGTTCTATCAGTGAGTCGGGCAGGGAGAACACTGAAGCTTTCTTT

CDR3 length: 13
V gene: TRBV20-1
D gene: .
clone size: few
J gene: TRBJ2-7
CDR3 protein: CSAQPRGLYEQYF
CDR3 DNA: TGCAGTGCGCAGCCCAGGGGCCTCTACGAGCAGTACTTC

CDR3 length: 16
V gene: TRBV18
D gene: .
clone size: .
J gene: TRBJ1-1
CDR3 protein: CASSIGIVRWDTEAFF
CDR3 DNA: TGTGCCAGCTCCATAGGAATTGTCCGTTGGGACACTGAAGCTTTCTTT

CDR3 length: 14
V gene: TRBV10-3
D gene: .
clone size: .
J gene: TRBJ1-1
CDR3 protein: CAIRGDGMNTEAFF
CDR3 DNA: TGTGCCATCAGGGGAGACGGCATGAACACTGAAGCTTTCTTT

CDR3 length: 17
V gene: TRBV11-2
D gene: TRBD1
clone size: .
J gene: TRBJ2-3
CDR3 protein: CASSHGQVRYETDTQYF
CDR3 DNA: TGTGCCAGCAGCCACGGACAGGTTCGGTACGAAACAGATACGCAGTATTTT

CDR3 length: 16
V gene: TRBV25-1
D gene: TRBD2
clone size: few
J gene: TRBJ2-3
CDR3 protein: CASSDARGGVTDTQYF
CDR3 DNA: TGTGCCAGCAGTGATGCGCGGGGGGGAGTCACAGATACGCAGTATTTT

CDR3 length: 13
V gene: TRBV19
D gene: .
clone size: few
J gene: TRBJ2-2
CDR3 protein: CASSIMRSGELFF
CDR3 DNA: TGTGCCAGTAGTATTATGCGGAGCGGGGAGCTGTTTTTT

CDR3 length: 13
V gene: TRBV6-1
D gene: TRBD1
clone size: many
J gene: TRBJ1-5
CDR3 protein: CASNGQGNQPQHF
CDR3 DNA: TGTGCCAGCAACGGACAGGGCAATCAGCCCCAGCATTTT

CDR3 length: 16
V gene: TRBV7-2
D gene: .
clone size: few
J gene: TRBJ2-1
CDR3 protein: CASSLTTPRARNEQFF
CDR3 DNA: TGTGCCAGCAGCTTAACCACCCCTCGAGCTCGCAATGAGCAGTTCTTC

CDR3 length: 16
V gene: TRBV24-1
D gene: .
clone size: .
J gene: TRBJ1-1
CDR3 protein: CATSDTRQGGNTEAFF
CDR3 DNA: TGTGCCACCAGCGATACACGTCAGGGAGGGAACACTGAAGCTTTCTTT

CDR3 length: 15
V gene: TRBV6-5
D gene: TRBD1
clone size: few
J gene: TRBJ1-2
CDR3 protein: CASSYDRGLNYGYTF
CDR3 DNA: TGTGCCAGCAGTTATGACAGGGGGCTTAACTATGGCTACACCTTC

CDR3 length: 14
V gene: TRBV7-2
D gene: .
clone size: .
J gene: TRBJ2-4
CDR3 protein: CASSSQGTKNIQYF
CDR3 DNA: TGTGCCAGCAGCTCGCAGGGAACCAAAAACATTCAGTACTTC

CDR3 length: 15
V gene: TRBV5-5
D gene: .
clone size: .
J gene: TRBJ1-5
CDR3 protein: CASSSIGNSNQPQHF
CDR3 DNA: TGTGCCAGCAGTTCCATTGGTAACTCAAATCAGCCCCAGCATTTT

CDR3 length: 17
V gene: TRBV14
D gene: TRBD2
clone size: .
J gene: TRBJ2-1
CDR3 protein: CASSQGPGLAGEVEQLF
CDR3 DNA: TGTGCCAGCAGCCAAGGCCCGGGACTAGCGGGAGAGGTTGAGCAGTTATTC

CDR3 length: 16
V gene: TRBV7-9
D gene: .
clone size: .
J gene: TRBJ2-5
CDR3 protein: CASSFTITPSEETQYF
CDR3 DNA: TGTGCCAGCAGCTTTACGATAACACCCTCTGAAGAGACCCAGTACTTC

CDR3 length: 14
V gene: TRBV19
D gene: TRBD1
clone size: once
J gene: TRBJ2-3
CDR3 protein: CASMKGQGTDTQYF
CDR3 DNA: TGTGCCAGTATGAAGGGACAGGGGACGGATACGCAGTATTTT

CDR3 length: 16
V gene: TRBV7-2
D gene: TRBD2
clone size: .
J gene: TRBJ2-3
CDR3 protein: CASSRGLAGARDPQYF
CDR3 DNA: TGTGCCAGCAGCCGGGGACTAGCGGGAGCTCGAGATCCGCAGTATTTT

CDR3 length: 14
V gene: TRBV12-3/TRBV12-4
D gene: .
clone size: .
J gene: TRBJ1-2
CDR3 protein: CASSSQGFYYGYTF
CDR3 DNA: TGTGCCAGCAGTTCACAGGGCTTTTACTATGGCTACACCTTC

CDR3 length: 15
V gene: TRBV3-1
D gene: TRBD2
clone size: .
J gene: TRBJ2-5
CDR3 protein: CASSQPTSGRETQYF
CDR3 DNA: TGTGCCAGCAGCCAACCGACTAGCGGGAGAGAGACCCAGTACTTC

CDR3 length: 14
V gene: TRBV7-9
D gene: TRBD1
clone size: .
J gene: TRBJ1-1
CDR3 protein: CASSHRGPNTEAFF
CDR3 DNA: TGTGCCAGCAGCCACAGGGGGCCGAACACTGAAGCTTTCTTT

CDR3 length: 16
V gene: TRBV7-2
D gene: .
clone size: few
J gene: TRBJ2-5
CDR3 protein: CASSSLGPGYQETQYF
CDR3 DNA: TGTGCCAGCAGCTCGCTAGGGCCTGGGTACCAAGAGACCCAGTACTTC

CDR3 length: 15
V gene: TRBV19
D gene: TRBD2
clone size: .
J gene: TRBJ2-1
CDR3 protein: CASLKTSGGFDEQFF
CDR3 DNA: TGTGCCAGTCTAAAGACTAGCGGGGGGTTCGATGAGCAGTTCTTC

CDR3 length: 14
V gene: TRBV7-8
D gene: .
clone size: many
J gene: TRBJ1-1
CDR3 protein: CASSPIVAGTEAFF
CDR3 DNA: TGTGCCAGCAGCCCCATCGTGGCGGGCACTGAAGCTTTCTTT

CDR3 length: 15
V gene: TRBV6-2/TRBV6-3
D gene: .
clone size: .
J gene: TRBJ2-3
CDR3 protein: CASSYGGRETDTQYF
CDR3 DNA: TGTGCCAGCAGTTATGGCGGCAGGGAAACAGATACGCAGTATTTT

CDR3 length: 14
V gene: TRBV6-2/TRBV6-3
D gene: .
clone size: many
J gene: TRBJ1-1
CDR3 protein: CASSQQGMNTEAFF
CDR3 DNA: TGTGCCAGCAGCCAACAGGGAATGAACACTGAAGCTTTCTTT

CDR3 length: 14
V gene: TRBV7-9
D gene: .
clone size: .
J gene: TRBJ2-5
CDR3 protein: CASSLEGRQETQYF
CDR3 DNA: TGTGCCAGCAGCTTAGAGGGGCGGCAAGAGACCCAGTACTTC

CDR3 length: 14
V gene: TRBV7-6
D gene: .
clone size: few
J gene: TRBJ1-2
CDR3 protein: CASSLGGDLYGYTF
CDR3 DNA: TGTGCCAGCAGCTTAGGAGGGGATCTCTATGGCTACACCTTC

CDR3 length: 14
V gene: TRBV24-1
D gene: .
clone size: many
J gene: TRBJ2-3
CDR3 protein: CATPDGDRTDTQYF
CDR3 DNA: TGTGCCACCCCGGACGGGGATCGCACAGATACGCAGTATTTT

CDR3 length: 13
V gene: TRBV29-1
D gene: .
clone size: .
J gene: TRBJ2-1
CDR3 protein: CSVELGTYNEQFF
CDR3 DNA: TGCAGCGTTGAACTGGGAACTTACAATGAGCAGTTCTTC

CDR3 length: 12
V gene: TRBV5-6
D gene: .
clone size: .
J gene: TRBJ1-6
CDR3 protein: CASSWTSGPLHF
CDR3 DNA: TGTGCCAGCAGCTGGACCAGCGGTCCCCTCCACTTT

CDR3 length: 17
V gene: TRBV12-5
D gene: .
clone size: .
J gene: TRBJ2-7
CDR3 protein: CASGLAVTGSPSYEQYF
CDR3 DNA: TGTGCTAGTGGTTTGGCGGTGACAGGTTCACCCTCCTACGAGCAGTACTTC

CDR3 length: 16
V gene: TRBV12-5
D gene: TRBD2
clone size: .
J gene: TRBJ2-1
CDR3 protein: CASGLGAGGPRNEQFF
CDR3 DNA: TGTGCTAGTGGTTTGGGAGCGGGGGGGCCGCGAAATGAGCAGTTCTTC

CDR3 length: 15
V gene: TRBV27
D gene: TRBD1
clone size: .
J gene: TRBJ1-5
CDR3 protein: CASSLWTGSNQPQHF
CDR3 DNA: TGTGCCAGCAGTCTCTGGACAGGGAGCAATCAGCCCCAGCATTTT

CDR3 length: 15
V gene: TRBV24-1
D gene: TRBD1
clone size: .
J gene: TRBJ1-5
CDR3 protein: CATSAGQVSNQPQHF
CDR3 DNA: TGTGCCACCAGTGCCGGACAGGTTAGCAATCAGCCCCAGCATTTT